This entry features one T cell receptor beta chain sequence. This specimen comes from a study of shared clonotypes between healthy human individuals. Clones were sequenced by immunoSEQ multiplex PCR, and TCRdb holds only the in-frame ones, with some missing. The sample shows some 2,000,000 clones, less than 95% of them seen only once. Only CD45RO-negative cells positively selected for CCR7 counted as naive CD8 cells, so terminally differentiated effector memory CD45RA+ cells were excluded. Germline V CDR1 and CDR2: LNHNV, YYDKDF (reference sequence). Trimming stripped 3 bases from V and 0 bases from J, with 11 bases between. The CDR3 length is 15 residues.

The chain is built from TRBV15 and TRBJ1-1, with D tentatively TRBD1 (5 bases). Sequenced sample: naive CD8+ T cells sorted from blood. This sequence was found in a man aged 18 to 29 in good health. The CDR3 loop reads CATSRLTAMNTEAFF. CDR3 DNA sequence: TGTGCCACCAGCAGGTTGACAGCCATGAACACTGAAGCTTTCTTT.